This T cell receptor beta chain was recovered during a study of OX40 agonist ivuxolimab in advanced cancers. Study summary: A male proportion of 82.7% was recorded, with mean age around 55 years and range about 23 to 80.

CDR1 and CDR2 from the germline V gene are LNHDA and SQIVND (reference sequence). The CDR3 loop spans 13 amino acids. V dropped 6 bases and J dropped 7 bases, with 15 bases sitting between them. Patients were ruled out by autoimmune disease history or systemic immunosuppression. Samples were taken at baseline and on day 1 of cycles 4 and 7. Some clones are missing from TCRdb's copy, which holds only in-frame ones; the method was immunoSEQ multiplex PCR. The sample has 85,000 to 90,000 clones, more than 70% seen once. The genes are TRBV19 and TRBJ2-5; D is ambiguous. Sample: CD4+ or CD8+ T cells sorted from blood, taken in a trial of the OX40 agonist ivuxolimab. The source is an adult with an advanced solid tumor such as melanoma, head and neck, liver or kidney cancer. The CDR3 nucleotides are TGTGCCAGTAGCCGAACGCCCCGGGCGACCCAGTACTTC. This gives the protein CASSRTPRATQYF.